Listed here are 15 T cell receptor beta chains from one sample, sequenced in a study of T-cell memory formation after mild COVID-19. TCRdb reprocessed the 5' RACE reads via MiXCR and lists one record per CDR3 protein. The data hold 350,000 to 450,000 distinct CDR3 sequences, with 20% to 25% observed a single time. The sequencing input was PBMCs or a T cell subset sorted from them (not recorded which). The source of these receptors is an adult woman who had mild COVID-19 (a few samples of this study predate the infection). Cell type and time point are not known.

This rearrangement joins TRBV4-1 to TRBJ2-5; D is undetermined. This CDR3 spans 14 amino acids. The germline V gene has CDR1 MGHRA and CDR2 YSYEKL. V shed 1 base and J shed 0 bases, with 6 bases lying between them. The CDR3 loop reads CASSQGSYQETQYF. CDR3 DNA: TGCGCCAGCAGCCAAGGGTCGTACCAAGAGACCCAGTACTTC.

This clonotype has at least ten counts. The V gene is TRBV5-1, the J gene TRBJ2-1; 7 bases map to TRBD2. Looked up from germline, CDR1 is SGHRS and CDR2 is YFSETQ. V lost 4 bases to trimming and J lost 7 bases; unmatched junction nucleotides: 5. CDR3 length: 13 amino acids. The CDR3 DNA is TGCGCCAGCAGCCAGGGACTACTGAATGAGCAGTTCTTC. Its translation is CASSQGLLNEQFF.

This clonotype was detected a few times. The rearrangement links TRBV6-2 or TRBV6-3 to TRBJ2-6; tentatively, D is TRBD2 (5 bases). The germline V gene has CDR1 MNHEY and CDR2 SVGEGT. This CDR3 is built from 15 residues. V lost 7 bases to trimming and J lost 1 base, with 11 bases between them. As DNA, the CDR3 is TGTGCCAGCATCCGCGAGGGTTCTGGGGCCAACGTCCTGACTTTC. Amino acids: CASIREGSGANVLTF.

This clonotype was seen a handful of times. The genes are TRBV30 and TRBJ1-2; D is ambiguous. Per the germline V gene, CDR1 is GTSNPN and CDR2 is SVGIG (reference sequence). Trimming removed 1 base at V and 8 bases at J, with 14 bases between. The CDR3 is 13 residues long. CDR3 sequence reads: CAWSGAASGGYTF. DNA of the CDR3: TGTGCCTGGAGTGGGGCCGCATCTGGCGGCTACACCTTC.

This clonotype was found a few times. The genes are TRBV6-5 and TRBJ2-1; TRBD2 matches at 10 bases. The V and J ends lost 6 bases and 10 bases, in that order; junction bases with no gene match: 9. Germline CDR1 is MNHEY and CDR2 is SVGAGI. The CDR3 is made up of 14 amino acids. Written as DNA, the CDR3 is TGTGCCAGCAGAGCCAGCGGGGGGGCTAAGGAGCAGTTCTTC. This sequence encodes CASRASGGAKEQFF.

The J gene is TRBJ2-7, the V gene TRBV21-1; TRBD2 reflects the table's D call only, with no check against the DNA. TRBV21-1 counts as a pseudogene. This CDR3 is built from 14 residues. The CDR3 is CASSNRLGSYEQYF. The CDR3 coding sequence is TGTGCCAGCAGCAATCGACTAGGCTCCTACGAGCAGTACTTC.

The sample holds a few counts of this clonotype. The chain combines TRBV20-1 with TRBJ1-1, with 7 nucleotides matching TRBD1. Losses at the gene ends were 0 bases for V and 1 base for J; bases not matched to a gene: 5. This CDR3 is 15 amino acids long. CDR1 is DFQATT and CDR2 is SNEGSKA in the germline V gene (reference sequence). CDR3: CSARDPTGPNTEAFF. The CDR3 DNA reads TGCAGTGCTAGAGATCCGACAGGGCCGAACACTGAAGCTTTCTTT.

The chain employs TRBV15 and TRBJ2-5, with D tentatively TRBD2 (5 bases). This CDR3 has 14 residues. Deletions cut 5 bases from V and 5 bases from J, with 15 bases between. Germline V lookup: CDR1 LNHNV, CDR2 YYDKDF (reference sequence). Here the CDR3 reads CATSDGPPGETQYF. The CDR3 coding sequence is TGTGCCACCAGCGACGGGCCCCCGGGGGAGACCCAGTACTTC.

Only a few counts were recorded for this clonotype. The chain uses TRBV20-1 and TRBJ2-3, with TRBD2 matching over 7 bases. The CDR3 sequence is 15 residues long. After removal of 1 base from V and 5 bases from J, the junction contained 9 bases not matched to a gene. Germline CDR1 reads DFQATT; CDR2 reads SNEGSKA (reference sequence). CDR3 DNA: TGCAGTGCTAGAGCGGGGAGGGTACTGGGAGATACGCAGTATTTT. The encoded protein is CSARAGRVLGDTQYF.

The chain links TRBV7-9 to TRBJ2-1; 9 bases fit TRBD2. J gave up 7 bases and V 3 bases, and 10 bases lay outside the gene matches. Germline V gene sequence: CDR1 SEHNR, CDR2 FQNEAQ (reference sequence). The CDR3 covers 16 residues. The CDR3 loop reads CASSFVLAGVGNEQFF. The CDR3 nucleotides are TGTGCCAGCAGCTTTGTCTTAGCGGGAGTAGGTAATGAGCAGTTCTTC. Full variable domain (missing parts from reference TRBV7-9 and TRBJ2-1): DTGVSQNPRHKITKRGQNVTFRCDPISEHNRLYWYRQTLGQGPEFLTYFQNEAQLEKSRLLSDRFSAERPKGSFSTLEIQRTEQGDSAMYLCASSFVLAGVGNEQFFGPGTRLTVL.

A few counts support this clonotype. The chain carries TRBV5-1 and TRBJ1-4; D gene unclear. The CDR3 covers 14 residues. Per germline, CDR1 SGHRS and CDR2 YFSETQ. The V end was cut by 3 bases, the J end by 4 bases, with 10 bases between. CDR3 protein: CASSSGSNNEKLFF. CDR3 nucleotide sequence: TGCGCCAGCAGCTCGGGGTCGAATAATGAAAAACTGTTTTTT.

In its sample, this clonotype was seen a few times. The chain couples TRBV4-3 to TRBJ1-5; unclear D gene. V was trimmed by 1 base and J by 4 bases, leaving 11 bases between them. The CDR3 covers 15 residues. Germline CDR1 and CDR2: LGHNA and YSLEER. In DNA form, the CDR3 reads TGCGCCAGCAGCCAAGGTCAAGGGTTGAATCAGCCCCAGCATTTT. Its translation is CASSQGQGLNQPQHF.

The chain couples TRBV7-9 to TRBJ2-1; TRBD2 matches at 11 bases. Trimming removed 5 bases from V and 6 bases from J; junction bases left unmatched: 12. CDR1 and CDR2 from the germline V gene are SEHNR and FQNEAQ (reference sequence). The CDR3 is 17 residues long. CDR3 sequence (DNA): TGTGCCAGCAGCCTCAGGCTAGCGGGAGGTCCGGTCAATGAGCAGTTCTTC. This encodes CASSLRLAGGPVNEQFF.

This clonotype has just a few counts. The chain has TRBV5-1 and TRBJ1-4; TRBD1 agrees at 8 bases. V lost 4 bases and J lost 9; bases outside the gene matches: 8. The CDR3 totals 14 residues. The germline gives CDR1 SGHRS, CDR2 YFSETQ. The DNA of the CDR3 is TGCGCCAGCAGCCCATCTGGACAGGGTAAAAAACTGTTTTTT. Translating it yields CASSPSGQGKKLFF.

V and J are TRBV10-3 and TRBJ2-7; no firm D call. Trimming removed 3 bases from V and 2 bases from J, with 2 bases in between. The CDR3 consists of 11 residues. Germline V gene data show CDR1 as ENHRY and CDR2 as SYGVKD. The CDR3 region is CAISDAYEQYF. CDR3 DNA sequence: TGTGCCATCAGTGATGCCTACGAGCAGTACTTC.